This T cell receptor (beta chain) appears in the sequencing data of a study of CD8+ T cells in alopecia areata. Looking at the study overall: Severity of treated patients was scored by affected scalp percentage.

Trimming at V came to 1 base and at J to 6 bases, leaving 11 bases not matched to a gene. From germline, CDR1 is SGHDN and CDR2 FVKESK. This CDR3 comprises 16 residues. TCR sequencing used cDNA made by reverse transcription of extracted RNA. Profiling relied on immunoSEQ multiplex PCR, and the TCRdb table lists in-frame clones only, not all of them. The profile shows under 350,000 clones, roughly 64% of them singletons. Indicated treatment: oral pan-JAK inhibitor, 5-10 mg twice daily. The source is a human donor with alopecia areata. V is TRBV14 and J is TRBJ2-7; 8 bases align to TRBD1. This sample comprised CD4+ T cells sorted from blood, obtained at week 24, from a patient treated with tofacitinib. This CDR3 is CASSQGQGIKLGEQYF. The CDR3, as DNA: TGTGCCAGCAGCCAAGGACAGGGGATAAAATTGGGCGAGCAGTACTTC.